The rows below give T cell receptor beta chains drawn from one sample of a study of blood T cell repertoires in COVID-19. The repertoire was sequenced with immunoSEQ multiplex PCR; TCRdb's copy has only in-frame clones and lacks some. The sample includes about 190,000 clones, under 80% of them seen just once. The sequencing input was peripheral blood. The source of these receptors is a woman in her fifties or sixties with acute or convalescent COVID-19. Both conserved end residues are part of each CDR3. Only some rows state a clone size, as once, few, many or a class for expanded clones.

abundance,v_gene,CDR3aa
.,TRBV27,CASSLFWGLAGDSNEQFF
.,TRBV5-1,CASSLGVAGGGYNEQFF
.,TRBV5-1,CASSLAPGLGSKSADTQYF
.,TRBV24-1,CATSDSGTGLKNQPQHF
once,TRBV30,CAWSGTGYEQYF
.,TRBV19,CASRDLGVFNQPQHF
.,TRBV2,CASSESELSGNTIYF
.,TRBV18,CASSPTLSQPQHF
.,TRBV18,CASSESTGVADTEAFF
few,TRBV18,CASSDSSNSPLHF
.,TRBV27,CASSFSSGGNGYTF